This T cell receptor beta chain was documented in a study of CD8 T cells in Susac syndrome. The CDR3 has 14 residues. CDR1 is LGHDT, CDR2 YNNKEL, per germline (reference sequence). Trimming took off 1 base at V and 4 bases at J, with 10 bases between the two ends. The RNA input was roughly 0.45 to 1 ug, and it was reverse transcribed with random hexamers. Amplification of TCR beta CDR3 used immunoSEQ multiplex PCR across 54 Vbeta and 13 Jbeta. TCRdb called the immunoSEQ multiplex PCR reads again in MiXCR, with one record for every CDR3 protein. There are under 200,000 distinct CDR3 sequences in the sample; roughly 94% occur only once, and approximately 0.073% lies in the top ten. The authors carried out high-throughput sequencing of TCR beta. They applied it to CD8+ and CD4+ T cells obtained from blood. As controls, healthy donors matched for age and sex were used. Negative isolation yielded the CD8+ and CD4+ T cells, while FACS enriched the TEMRA cells.

Sequencing was carried out using CD4+ T cells from PBMCs. The genes are TRBV3-1 and TRBJ1-1; D gene ambiguous. The receptor's source is a human donor in good health. CDR3 residues: CASSQVESITEAFF. In nucleotides, the CDR3 is TGTGCCAGCAGCCAAGTAGAGAGTATCACTGAAGCTTTCTTT.